This T cell receptor beta chain derives from a study of blood T cells in healthy people across ages. This CDR3 region has 13 residues. V dropped 7 bases and J dropped 3 bases, with 15 bases sitting between them. Germline CDR1 and CDR2: DFQATT and SNEGSKA (reference sequence). A J-beta primer mix and a sample-barcoded 5' primer were used in a second PCR of roughly 6 to 11 cycles. A minimum of 3 million CDR3-containing paired-end reads was obtained for each sample. MiXCR was run by TCRdb on the 5' RACE reads, yielding one entry per CDR3 protein. Of more than 700,000 distinct CDR3 sequences in the sample, 40% to 65% are singletons; the top ten hold about 38%. Researchers report isolating at least 6.5 million PBMCs per sample.

This chain joins TRBV20-1 and TRBJ1-1, with unresolved D. What was sequenced was blood. This clonotype was obtained from a man of 80 years or more in good health. CDR3 region: CSVTAARDTEAFF. DNA for the CDR3: TGCAGTGTGACCGCTGCTCGTGACACTGAAGCTTTCTTT.